The 7 T cell receptor beta chains below were found in one sample sequenced in a study of blood T cell repertoires in COVID-19. Profiling relied on immunoSEQ multiplex PCR, and the TCRdb table lists in-frame clones only, not all of them. The sample gives about 140,000 clones, about 75% of which show up once; 2.5% to 3% is in the top ten. The sample taken for sequencing was PBMCs or T cells enriched from blood (not recorded which). The source is a woman aged 45-65 years who had recovered from COVID-19.

This clone has at least ten counts. The CDR3 spells CASTLGGPGAQYF. CDR3 nucleotide sequence: TGTGCCAGCACTCTGGGAGGGCCCGGGGCCCAGTACTTC. The rearrangement uses TRBV11-1 and TRBJ2-5, with 7 bases aligning to TRBD2. The germline gives CDR1 SGHAT, CDR2 FQDESV (reference sequence). The CDR3 spans 13 residues. V dropped 7 bases and J dropped 9; count of bases not matched to a gene: 11.

The genes are TRBV13 and TRBJ2-5, with 8 bases identical to TRBD1. The CDR3 covers 14 residues. The germline CDR1 and CDR2 sequences are PRHDT and FYEKMQ (reference sequence). Unmatched junction bases numbered 3, after V lost 2 bases and J lost 4 bases. The CDR3 here is CASSLRQGSETQYF. DNA of the CDR3: TGTGCCAGCAGCTTACGACAGGGGTCAGAGACCCAGTACTTC. The complete variable domain, with remaining parts taken from reference TRBV13 and TRBJ2-5, reads AAGVIQSPRHLIKEKRETATLKCYPIPRHDTVYWYQQGPGQDPQFLISFYEKMQSDKGSIPDRFSAQQFSDYHSELNMSSLELGDSALYFCASSLRQGSETQYFGPGTRLLVL.

There are a few counts of this clone. The rearrangement uses TRBV6-1 and TRBJ2-7, with 7 bases aligning to TRBD1. V shed 0 bases and J 2 bases; nucleotides not matched to a gene: 4. This CDR3 has 15 residues. Germline CDR1 reads MNHNS; CDR2 reads SASEGT. The DNA of the CDR3 is TGTGCCAGCAGTGAAGCCTCGGGACAGCCCTACGAGCAGTACTTC. It specifies CASSEASGQPYEQYF.

The chain is built from TRBV3-1 (or the pseudogene TRBV3-2) and TRBJ2-3; 14 nucleotides line up with TRBD2. The CDR3 extends over 19 amino acids. Germline CDR1 reads LGHDT; CDR2 reads YNNKEL (reference sequence). V dropped 5 bases and J dropped 0; count of bases not matched to a gene: 10. The CDR3 coding sequence is TGTGCCAGCAGCAAAGGGGGACTAGCGGGGGTAACTAGCACAGATACGCAGTATTTT. Protein sequence: CASSKGGLAGVTSTDTQYF.

CDR3 sequence: CASSLDLYNEQFF. The CDR3 bases are TGTGCCAGCAGTCTAGATCTCTACAATGAGCAGTTCTTC. The chain carries TRBV2 and TRBJ2-1, with D uncertain. The CDR3 has 13 residues. The germline CDR1 and CDR2 sequences are SNHLY and FYNNEI. V was trimmed by 5 bases and J by 3 bases, leaving 8 bases between them.

The rearrangement joins TRBV19 to TRBJ2-2; tentative D call: TRBD1 (5 bases). CDR3 length: 14 amino acids. The V gene's germline CDR1 is LNHDA and CDR2 SQIVND (reference sequence). Trimming left V 5 bases short and J 5 bases short, with 12 bases between. CDR3 nucleotide sequence: TGTGCCAGTAGTCAGGGTTTAGATACCGGGGAGCTGTTTTTT. Translating gives CASSQGLDTGELFF.

This clone was counted only a few times. This chain connects TRBV4-1 to TRBJ1-2; D possibly corresponds to TRBD1 (6 bases). This CDR3 region has 17 residues. With 1 base removed from V and 4 bases from J, the gap between germline ends came to 19 bases. In germline, CDR1 is MGHRA, CDR2 YSYEKL. CDR3 sequence reads: CASSQGVGVQGSYGYTF. The DNA for the CDR3 is TGCGCCAGCAGCCAAGGGGTGGGGGTACAGGGATCCTATGGCTACACCTTC.